This T cell receptor (beta chain) was recorded in a study of neurological immune-mediated disorders. This clonotype was recorded many times. The antigen is unknown. Documented time point: longitudinal time-point 2. Every sequencing run returned over 170 million TCR-beta sequences, which were derived from 15-18 subjects. TCRdb passed the 5' RACE reads through MiXCR, listing each CDR3 protein once. In the table there are tens of thousands of distinct CDR3 sequences, 5.8% of which are singletons. Study results and limitations: The study found no CDR3 amino acid sequences shared by expanded clones across subjects, suggesting private repertoires in all groups. In HTLV-1-associated myelopathy, TCR clonal expansion was greatest, and in multiple sclerosis it was least, below healthy controls.

Germline CDR1 is LGHNA and CDR2 is YNFKEQ. V lost 4 bases, J lost 5 bases, and 5 bases stayed unmatched. This CDR3 is 15 amino acids long. This TCR derives from a woman in her sixties with multiple sclerosis. The sequencing sample was made of PBMCs. The J gene is TRBJ2-5, the V gene TRBV4-2; TRBD2 aligns across 12 bases. This CDR3 is CASSPSGGAFETQYF. CDR3 DNA: TGTGCCAGCAGCCCTAGCGGGGGGGCCTTTGAGACCCAGTACTTC.